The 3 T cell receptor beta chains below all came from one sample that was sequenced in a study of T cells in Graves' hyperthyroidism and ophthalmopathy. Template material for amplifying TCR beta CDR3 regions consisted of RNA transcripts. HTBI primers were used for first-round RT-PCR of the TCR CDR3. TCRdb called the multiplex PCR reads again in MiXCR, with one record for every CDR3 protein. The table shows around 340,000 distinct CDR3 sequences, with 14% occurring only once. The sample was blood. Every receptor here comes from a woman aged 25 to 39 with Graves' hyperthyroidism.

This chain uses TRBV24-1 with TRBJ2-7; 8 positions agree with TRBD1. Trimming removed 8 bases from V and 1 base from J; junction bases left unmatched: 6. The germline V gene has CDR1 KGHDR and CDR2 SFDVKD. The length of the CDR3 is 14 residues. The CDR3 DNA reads TGTGCCACCAAGAGCCACAGGGGGTCCTACGAGCAGTACTTC. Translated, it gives CATKSHRGSYEQYF.

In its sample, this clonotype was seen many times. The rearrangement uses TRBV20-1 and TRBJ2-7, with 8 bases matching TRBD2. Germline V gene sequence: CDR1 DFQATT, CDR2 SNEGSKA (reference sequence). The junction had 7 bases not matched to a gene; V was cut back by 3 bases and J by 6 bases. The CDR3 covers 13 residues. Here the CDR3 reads CSARSGRAFEQYF. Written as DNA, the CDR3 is TGCAGTGCTAGGTCCGGGAGGGCCTTCGAGCAGTACTTC.

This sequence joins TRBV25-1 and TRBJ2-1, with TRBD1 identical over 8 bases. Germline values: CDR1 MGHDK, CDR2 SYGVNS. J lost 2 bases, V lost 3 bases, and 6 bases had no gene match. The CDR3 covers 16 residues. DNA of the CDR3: TGTGCCAGCAGTGACCGACGGACAGGGACCTACAATGAGCAGTTCTTC. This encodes CASSDRRTGTYNEQFF.